This passage covers 24 T cell receptor beta chains from one sample sequenced in a study of PD-L1 blockade in urothelial cancer. Time point described: pretreatment peripheral blood. Repertoires were generated with immunoSEQ multiplex PCR, while TCRdb's copy carries only in-frame clones and drops some. The sample carries over 100,000 clones, roughly 84% recorded once. The sample was PBMCs, taken around atezolizumab (anti-PD-L1) treatment. Receptor source: a man in his fifties with urothelial cancer.

The gene calls are TRBV5-5 and TRBJ2-7; TRBD1 matches 10 bases. The junction had 4 bases not matched to a gene; V was cut back by 4 bases and J by 3 bases. The CDR3 runs 14 residues. Per the germline V gene, CDR1 is SGHKS and CDR2 is YYEKEE (reference sequence). This CDR3 is CASSPGQGRYEQYF. For the CDR3, the DNA is TGTGCCAGCAGCCCGGGACAGGGGCGCTACGAGCAGTACTTC.

The CDR3 loop is CASSPGQGGTEAFF. The CDR3 nucleotides are TGTGCCAGTAGTCCCGGACAGGGCGGCACTGAAGCTTTCTTT. This chain uses TRBV19 with TRBJ1-1; 8 bases fit TRBD1. Losses at the gene ends were 5 bases for V and 4 bases for J; bases not matched to a gene: 6. Per the germline V gene, CDR1 is LNHDA and CDR2 is SQIVND (reference sequence). This CDR3 region has 14 residues. The whole variable domain, remainder taken from reference TRBV19 and TRBJ1-1, is DGGITQSPKYLFRKEGQNVTLSCEQNLNHDAMYWYRQDPGQGLRLIYYSQIVNDFQKGDIAEGYSVSREKKESFPLTVTSAQKNPTAFYLCASSPGQGGTEAFFGQGTRLTVV.

This clone was found a few times. This chain uses TRBV27 with TRBJ2-1, with 13 bases aligning to TRBD2. CDR3 length equals 16 residues. CDR1 is MNHEY, CDR2 SMNVEV, per germline (reference sequence). V lost 3 bases to trimming and J lost 4 bases; unmatched junction nucleotides: 3. In nucleotides, the CDR3 is TGTGCCAGCAGTTTCGCGACTAGCGGGAGGTACAATGAGCAGTTCTTC. It specifies CASSFATSGRYNEQFF.

CDR3: CASSVATGTDTQYF. The CDR3 bases are TGTGCCAGCAGCGTAGCTACGGGCACAGATACGCAGTATTTT. This rearrangement joins TRBV9 to TRBJ2-3; D unclear. The CDR3 has 14 amino acids. From germline, CDR1 is SGDLS and CDR2 YYNGEE. V was cut by 0 bases and J by 1 base, with 6 bases left in between.

CDR3 nucleotides: TGCGCCAGCAGCCAAGATCGGCGGGATGCCGGGGAGCTGTTTTTT. Translating gives CASSQDRRDAGELFF. The rearrangement links TRBV4-1 to TRBJ2-2; TRBD2 might be the D (6 bases). The V end lost 0 bases, the J end lost 6 bases, and 11 bases lay between the germline ends. Germline values: CDR1 MGHRA, CDR2 YSYEKL. The CDR3 totals 15 residues.

This clone was observed once. The chain employs TRBV11-2 and TRBJ2-1, with D unclear. V was cut by 2 bases and J by 8 bases, with 7 bases left in between. The CDR3 is 12 residues long. Germline CDR1 SGHAT, CDR2 FQNNGV. Here the CDR3 DNA reads TGTGCCAGCAGCTTAATATCTCATGAGCAGTTCTTC. Translated: CASSLISHEQFF.

A single count supports this clone. As DNA, the CDR3 is TGTGCCAGCAGCTTAGATTTACCGGGGTATCAGCCCCAGCATTTT. As protein: CASSLDLPGYQPQHF. This rearrangement joins TRBV11-2 to TRBJ1-5; D call uncertain. Trimming removed 0 bases from V and 5 bases from J, with 11 bases in between. The CDR3 contains 15 residues. Germline loops: CDR1 SGHAT, CDR2 FQNNGV.

The chain links TRBV18 to TRBJ2-2, with TRBD1 matching 12 bases. Germline trimming cut 3 bases from V and 7 bases from J; bases unmatched to any gene: 3. Germline values: CDR1 KGHSH, CDR2 LQKENI. This CDR3 is 15 amino acids long. The CDR3 here is CASSPGQGASGELFF. The CDR3 DNA reads TGTGCCAGCTCACCGGGACAGGGGGCAAGCGGGGAGCTGTTTTTT.

The CDR3 nucleotides read TGTGCCAGCAGTGAGGATAAAGGGACTAGCGGTTACAATGAGCAGTTCTTC. Protein: CASSEDKGTSGYNEQFF. This rearrangement joins TRBV2 to TRBJ2-1, with TRBD2 matching 11 bases. Per germline, CDR1 SNHLY and CDR2 FYNNEI. This CDR3 contains 17 residues. V trimming: 3 bases; J trimming: 4 bases; junction bases outside the gene matches: 8.

This clone was counted once. V gene TRBV5-5 combines with J gene TRBJ1-2, with D possibly matching TRBD1 (5 bases). V lost 4 bases, J lost 8 bases, and 15 bases lay in between. Per germline, CDR1 SGHKS and CDR2 YYEKEE (reference sequence). This CDR3 region has 13 residues. The CDR3 loop reads CASSPSPGGGYTF. The CDR3 DNA sequence: TGTGCCAGCAGCCCCTCCCCCGGGGGAGGCTACACCTTC.

The rearrangement uses TRBV9 and TRBJ2-3; 9 bases align to TRBD1. The CDR3 totals 14 residues. Germline lookup yields CDR1 SGDLS and CDR2 YYNGEE. V gave up 3 bases and J gave up 3 bases; unmatched junction bases: 2. CDR3 protein: CASSAGQGTDTQYF. The CDR3 region has the DNA TGTGCCAGCAGCGCAGGACAGGGGACAGATACGCAGTATTTT.

This rearrangement joins TRBV2 to TRBJ1-6; D is possibly TRBD1 (5 bases). The length of the CDR3 is 16 residues. CDR1 and CDR2 (germline): SNHLY, FYNNEI. Trimming took 3 bases from V and 1 from J, leaving 10 bases between them. The CDR3 protein is CASSEFSGSYNSPLHF. The CDR3 nucleotides read TGTGCCAGCAGTGAGTTTTCAGGGTCCTATAATTCACCCCTCCACTTT.

Turning to this clone: One junction end disagrees with the germline gene, perhaps due to a read error. The chain links TRBV25-1 to TRBJ2-2, with a tentative D call TRBD2 (6 bases). The CDR3 is 15 residues long. Germline lookup yields CDR1 MGHDK and CDR2 SYGVNS. In nucleotides, the CDR3 is TGTGCCAGCAGTGAGGGGGGAAGAGACGCCGGTGAGCTGTTTTTT. Translation: CASSEGGRDAGELFF.

This chain joins TRBV7-9 and TRBJ1-4, with TRBD1 matching 7 bases. The V and J ends lost 7 bases and 0 bases, in that order; junction bases with no gene match: 11. Germline-derived CDR1 and CDR2 are SEHNR and FQNEAQ (reference sequence). This CDR3 has 17 amino acids. CDR3 sequence reads: CASIPRGQGATNEKLFF. CDR3 sequence (DNA): TGTGCCAGCATCCCGAGGGGGCAGGGGGCAACTAATGAAAAACTGTTTTTT.

The V call is TRBV5-1, the J call TRBJ1-1; a possible D gene is TRBD1 (6 bases). V lost 0 bases, J lost 4 bases, and 19 bases lay in between. CDR3 length: 17 amino acids. CDR1 and CDR2 (germline): SGHRS, YFSETQ. The DNA of the CDR3 is TGCGCCAGCAGCTTGGCCCGGCAGGGGCGTTTGAGCACTGAAGCTTTCTTT. It translates to CASSLARQGRLSTEAFF.

CDR3 residues: CAISAGGSNTEAFF. The CDR3 DNA reads as TGTGCCATCAGTGCAGGGGGGAGTAACACTGAAGCTTTCTTT. V gene TRBV10-3 combines with J gene TRBJ1-1; 7 bases are a match to TRBD1. The CDR3 is 14 amino acids. Germline V gene lookup returns CDR1 ENHRY and CDR2 SYGVKD. V lost 4 bases and J lost 2; bases outside the gene matches: 4.

V and J are TRBV7-9 and TRBJ2-1, with 10 bases matching TRBD2. Germline lookup yields CDR1 SEHNR and CDR2 FQNEAQ (reference sequence). V lost 6 bases and J lost 7; bases outside the gene matches: 15. The CDR3 spans 17 residues. The CDR3 DNA reads TGTGCCAGCAGTTTTATTAAGCGGGGGGGTCCCTGGAATGAGCAGTTCTTC. Translated, it gives CASSFIKRGGPWNEQFF.

The V call is TRBV19, the J call TRBJ1-6; TRBD1 aligns across 9 bases. The ends lost 6 bases at V and 10 bases at J; junction bases unmatched: 7. The CDR3 spans 14 residues. In germline, CDR1 is LNHDA, CDR2 SQIVND (reference sequence). CDR3 amino acids: CASSTTGGESPLHF. CDR3 nucleotides: TGTGCCAGTAGCACAACAGGGGGCGAATCACCCCTCCACTTT.

This chain links TRBV21-1 with TRBJ1-6. TRBV21-1 corresponds to a pseudogene. The CDR3 has 15 amino acids. CDR3 bases: TGTGCCAGCAGCAAAGGTCGGGAGGCTAATTCACCCCTCCACTTT. This codes for CASSKGREANSPLHF.

The gene calls are TRBV7-3 and TRBJ2-7, with D uncertain. The V gene lost 2 bases and the J gene lost 6 bases, with 11 bases spanning the gap. The CDR3 loop spans 13 amino acids. Per the germline V gene, CDR1 is SGHTA and CDR2 is FQGTGA. CDR3 nucleotide sequence: TGTGCCAGCAGCTTATCTTCAGTCTCCGAGCAGTACTTC. This encodes CASSLSSVSEQYF. Drawing the rest from reference TRBV7-3 and TRBJ2-7, the complete variable domain is GAGVSQTPSNKVTEKGKYVELRCDPISGHTALYWYRQSLGQGPEFLIYFQGTGAADDSGLPNDRFFAVRPEGSVSTLKIQRTERGDSAVYLCASSLSSVSEQYFGPGTRLTVT.

The rearrangement uses TRBV29-1 and TRBJ2-5; 9 bases line up with TRBD1. The trim removed 8 bases at V and 5 bases at J, leaving 12 bases unmatched. CDR1 is SQVTM, CDR2 ANQGSEA, per germline. CDR3 length equals 14 residues. For the CDR3, the DNA is TGCAGCATGATAGACAGGGGGGTTCGGGAGACCCAGTACTTC. This translates into CSMIDRGVRETQYF.

The chain uses TRBV9 and TRBJ2-5; the match to TRBD1 covers 11 bases. Trimming cost V 4 bases and J 4 bases; bases outside gene matches: 6. Germline-derived CDR1 and CDR2 are SGDLS and YYNGEE. This CDR3 comprises 15 residues. The CDR3 loop reads CASSTGQGARETQYF. CDR3 nucleotide sequence: TGTGCCAGCAGCACCGGACAGGGGGCTAGAGAGACCCAGTACTTC.

About this clone itself: Other DNA sequences in this specimen translate into the identical CDR3. The J gene is TRBJ1-1, the V gene TRBV5-6; weak D call: TRBD1 (5 bases). Trimming pared 1 base from V and 0 bases from J, leaving 10 bases between. The CDR3 spans 15 residues. CDR1 is SGHDT, CDR2 YYEEEE, per germline. Here the CDR3 DNA reads TGTGCCAGCAGCTTGAGACAGAGTATGAACACTGAAGCTTTCTTT. Translating gives CASSLRQSMNTEAFF.

This clone came up once. The chain links TRBV28 to TRBJ2-5; D might be TRBD1 (6 bases). V was clipped by 6 bases and J by 0 bases, with 8 bases between them. The CDR3 contains 13 residues. The germline CDR1 and CDR2 sequences are MDHEN and SYDVKM. This CDR3 is CASSGQNQETQYF. The CDR3 DNA follows: TGTGCCAGCAGCGGACAGAACCAAGAGACCCAGTACTTC.